This T cell receptor beta chain emerged from a study of human CD8 memory T cell subsets. RNA came from duplicate vials of some 160,000 sorted CD8+ T cells per subset. It was UMI-labeled 5' RACE by which the TCR beta libraries were made. TCRdb re-called the 5' RACE reads, yielding one record per CDR3 amino acid sequence without DNA. In all, the sample yields more than 8,000 distinct CDR3 sequences. From germline, CDR1 is SGDLS and CDR2 YYNGEE. The CDR3 contains 17 residues. Of note for this clonotype: Its antigen is not identified.

Regarding the study as a whole: In this study, sequencing was restricted to T cell receptor beta chains only.

The chain has TRBV9 and TRBJ2-2. The sequenced sample consisted of CD8+ T cells from PBMCs. This receptor was obtained from a human donor in good health. CDR3: CASSVRFNEDDTGELFF.